The 5 T cell receptor beta chains listed next were all sequenced from one sample in a study of T cells in Graves' hyperthyroidism and ophthalmopathy. Amplification targeted TCR beta CDR3 regions from RNA transcripts. The study used the HTBI primer set for a first-round RT-PCR of the TCR CDR3. One entry per CDR3 protein results from TCRdb running MiXCR on the multiplex PCR reads. This sample has under 400,000 distinct CDR3 sequences; around 18% occur once, and the top ten carry 15% to 18%. Sequences were obtained from blood. Source of these receptors: a woman aged 40 to 50 with Graves' ophthalmopathy.

The table lists this clonotype with many counts. The rearrangement joins TRBV10-3 to TRBJ1-1; D gene ambiguous. The CDR3 consists of 15 residues. Trimming left V 3 bases short and J 5 bases short, with 16 bases between. Germline assignment: CDR1 ENHRY and CDR2 SYGVKD. DNA of the CDR3: TGTGCCATCAGTGAAAGGGCTCACTTAGGAACTGAAGCTTTCTTT. It codes for CAISERAHLGTEAFF.

This clonotype was observed at least ten times. The chain carries TRBV28 and TRBJ2-5; no firm D call. CDR1 and CDR2 from the germline V gene are MDHEN and SYDVKM. Trimming cost V 3 bases and J 3 bases, with 8 bases left between them. The CDR3 loop spans 13 amino acids. The CDR3 sequence: CASSFHGEETQYF. CDR3 nucleotides: TGTGCCAGCAGTTTCCATGGGGAAGAGACCCAGTACTTC.

This clonotype showed up many times. The V gene is TRBV29-1, the J gene TRBJ1-2; no firm D call. Trimming pared 7 bases from V and 0 bases from J, leaving 12 bases between. The V gene's germline CDR1 is SQVTM and CDR2 ANQGSEA. CDR3 size: 13 residues. The CDR3 spells CSAKTVANYGYTF. CDR3 bases: TGCAGCGCAAAAACAGTGGCTAACTATGGCTACACCTTC.

This sequence joins TRBV19 and TRBJ1-1; no clear D gene. CDR1 is LNHDA, CDR2 SQIVND, per germline (reference sequence). The CDR3 covers 15 residues. The V end lost 3 bases, the J end lost 0 bases, and 11 bases lay between the germline ends. CDR3 protein: CASSMNMAMNTEAFF. CDR3 sequence (DNA): TGTGCCAGTAGTATGAACATGGCCATGAACACTGAAGCTTTCTTT.

The V call is TRBV3-1, the J call TRBJ1-5; 9 bases agree with TRBD1. The CDR3 sequence is 16 residues long. The junction had 8 bases not matched to a gene; V was cut back by 1 base and J by 7 bases. From germline, CDR1 is LGHDT and CDR2 YNNKEL (reference sequence). The CDR3 loop is CASSQGTGVKRQPQHF. The CDR3 DNA sequence: TGTGCCAGCAGCCAAGGGACAGGGGTAAAGCGACAGCCCCAGCATTTT.